These 21 T cell receptor beta chains originate from one sample sequenced in a study of T cell repertoires in cytomegalovirus infection. One entry per CDR3 protein, called by TCRdb with MiXCR from the reads. This sample has 100,000 to 150,000 distinct CDR3 sequences, with about 32% found just once. The antigens these receptors bind are not known. This specimen consisted of CD8+ T cells from cultured PBMCs, obtained from culture after CMV antigen stimulation. The receptors originated from a human donor in good health (CMV status not recorded). Some clones in this sample may be carry-over from other donors' samples.

The chain couples TRBV4-2 to TRBJ1-5; 7 bases map to TRBD1. Germline lookup yields CDR1 LGHNA and CDR2 YNFKEQ. The CDR3 is 15 residues long. V dropped 6 bases and J dropped 5; count of bases not matched to a gene: 10. The DNA of the CDR3 is TGTGCCAGCAGTACCGGGGGACAGCCCCATCAGCCCCAGCATTTT. It specifies CASSTGGQPHQPQHF.

J is TRBJ2-7 and V is TRBV4-1; D gene ambiguous. Trimming shortened V by 0 bases and J by 3 bases, and 12 bases separated the two germline ends. CDR1 MGHRA and CDR2 YSYEKL come from the germline V gene. The CDR3 runs 15 residues. CDR3 DNA sequence: TGCGCCAGCAGCCAAGATTCCGGAAGAGTCTACGAGCAGTACTTC. Translated, it gives CASSQDSGRVYEQYF.

The gene calls are TRBV27 and TRBJ2-5, with D possibly matching TRBD1 (7 bases). This CDR3 is 19 amino acids long. Germline CDR1 MNHEY, CDR2 SMNVEV (reference sequence). V was clipped by 3 bases and J by 4 bases, with 27 bases between them. This CDR3 reads CASSFIRSGGLGRIETQYF. The CDR3 DNA is TGTGCCAGCAGTTTTATAAGGTCAGGGGGACTCGGAAGGATAGAGACCCAGTACTTC.

V and J are TRBV7-8 and TRBJ1-5; TRBD1 is a possible D gene (5 bases). This CDR3 is built from 14 residues. The germline gives CDR1 SGHVS, CDR2 FQNEAQ. The V and J ends lost 1 base and 3 bases respectively, with 7 bases between them. DNA for the CDR3: TGTGCCAGCAGCTTAGGCAGGGACAATCAGCCCCAGCATTTT. The encoded protein is CASSLGRDNQPQHF.

In this sample, this clonotype turned up a few times. V usage is TRBV13 and J usage is TRBJ1-1; 7 nucleotides align to TRBD1. This CDR3 region has 16 residues. Germline V lookup: CDR1 PRHDT, CDR2 FYEKMQ (reference sequence). The junction had 13 bases not matched to a gene; V was cut back by 8 bases and J by 1 base. CDR3 sequence reads: CASRGEGARTNTEAFF. The CDR3 bases are TGTGCCAGCCGGGGCGAGGGGGCGAGGACGAACACTGAAGCTTTCTTT.

This clonotype showed up just a few times. The rearrangement joins TRBV4-1 to TRBJ2-2; 10 bases align to TRBD1. The CDR3 loop spans 17 amino acids. CDR1 and CDR2 (germline): MGHRA, YSYEKL. The V and J ends lost 3 bases and 1 base, in that order; junction bases with no gene match: 5. Here the CDR3 DNA reads TGCGCCAGCAGCCATCCCGGGACAGGGGTGAACACCGGGGAGCTGTTTTTT. Its translation is CASSHPGTGVNTGELFF.

J is TRBJ1-6 and V is TRBV25-1; the match to TRBD1 covers 9 bases. The CDR3 is made up of 17 amino acids. Germline V CDR1 and CDR2: MGHDK, SYGVNS. The trim removed 1 base at V and 12 bases at J, leaving 13 bases unmatched. The CDR3 DNA is TGTGCCAGCAGTGAATTTTTCCCTGGACAGGGGAGTTTACCCCTCCACTTT. It encodes CASSEFFPGQGSLPLHF. The entire variable domain, with the rest obtained from reference TRBV25-1 and TRBJ1-6, is as follows: EADIYQTPRYLVIGTGKKITLECSQTMGHDKMYWYQQDPGMELHLIHYSYGVNSTEKGDLSSESTVSRIRTEHFPLTLESARPSHTSQYLCASSEFFPGQGSLPLHFGNGTRLTVT.

This clonotype appeared many times. The chain couples TRBV6-5 to TRBJ1-2; D perhaps matches TRBD1 (5 bases). The V gene's germline CDR1 is MNHEY and CDR2 SVGAGI. The V end lost 0 bases, the J end lost 6 bases, and 17 bases lay between the germline ends. The CDR3 runs to 16 residues. CDR3 residues: CASSYSSTGGQDGYTF. The CDR3 DNA is TGTGCCAGCAGTTACTCGAGTACGGGGGGTCAAGATGGCTACACCTTC.

Here the CDR3 DNA reads TGTGCCAGCAGCCCCACGGACAGGGTCGCAACTAATGAAAAACTGTTTTTT. The encoded protein is CASSPTDRVATNEKLFF. V is TRBV7-9 and J is TRBJ1-4, with 8 bases lining up with TRBD1. The trim removed 5 bases at V and 0 bases at J, leaving 8 bases unmatched. Germline values: CDR1 SEHNR, CDR2 FQNEAQ (reference sequence). This CDR3 contains 17 residues.

This clonotype was detected a few times. This chain joins TRBV6-2 or TRBV6-3 and TRBJ2-3; 11 bases match TRBD1. The CDR3 consists of 18 residues. Germline CDR1 and CDR2: MNHEY and SVGEGT. With 4 bases clipped from V and 3 bases from J, the junction kept 12 bases outside the gene matches. The CDR3 DNA sequence: TGTGCCAGCAGTTCCGGACAGGGGGCCGGTAAGAGGACAGATACGCAGTATTTT. It specifies CASSSGQGAGKRTDTQYF.

V usage is TRBV7-9 and J usage is TRBJ2-5; no reliable D call. The germline CDR1 and CDR2 sequences are SEHNR and FQNEAQ (reference sequence). The V end was cut by 4 bases, the J end by 5 bases, with 20 bases between. The CDR3 length is 16 residues. The CDR3, as DNA: TGTGCCAGCAGCTCCCTCGTGGGTACCCTGGGCGAGACCCAGTACTTC. It translates to CASSSLVGTLGETQYF.

The J gene is TRBJ1-1, the V gene TRBV12-3 or TRBV12-4; 7 nucleotides match TRBD1. V lost 6 bases to trimming and J lost 6 bases; unmatched junction nucleotides: 4. This CDR3 comprises 12 residues. CDR3 sequence: CASRGQRAEAFF. The CDR3 DNA reads TGTGCCAGCAGGGGACAGAGGGCTGAAGCTTTCTTT.

This clonotype was observed a few times. The chain has TRBV4-1 and TRBJ2-3, with D perhaps matching TRBD1 (6 bases). The V gene's germline CDR1 is MGHRA and CDR2 YSYEKL. The CDR3 is 17 amino acids. V was cut by 0 bases and J by 0 bases, with 13 bases left in between. CDR3 region: CASSQDPGQYSTDTQYF. Here the CDR3 DNA reads TGCGCCAGCAGCCAAGATCCAGGACAGTATAGCACAGATACGCAGTATTTT.

The rearrangement links TRBV6-1 to TRBJ2-7, with D unresolved. Per germline, CDR1 MNHNS and CDR2 SASEGT. The CDR3 runs to 13 residues. The ends were cut back, 8 bases at V and 0 bases at J, with 11 bases in the middle. The CDR3 loop is CASGASSSYEQYF. Here the CDR3 DNA reads TGTGCCAGCGGAGCGAGTAGCTCCTACGAGCAGTACTTC.

The chain uses TRBV6-1 and TRBJ1-1, with 9 bases that match TRBD1. The CDR3 spans 14 residues. CDR1 is MNHNS, CDR2 SASEGT, per germline. With 7 bases clipped from V and 1 base from J, the junction kept 4 bases outside the gene matches. CDR3 nucleotide sequence: TGTGCCAGCACTGAGACAGGGGGGAACACTGAAGCTTTCTTT. This gives the protein CASTETGGNTEAFF.

V usage is TRBV7-9 and J usage is TRBJ2-7; D is unclear. This CDR3 region has 11 residues. CDR1 is SEHNR and CDR2 is FQNEAQ in the germline V gene (reference sequence). V lost 4 bases, J lost 6 bases, and 7 bases lay in between. The CDR3 DNA is TGTGCCAGCAGCTCTTCTCCCGAGCAGTACTTC. The encoded protein is CASSSSPEQYF.

This clonotype appeared a few times. This sequence joins TRBV6-1 and TRBJ2-1; D is undetermined. CDR3 length: 15 amino acids. V dropped 2 bases and J dropped 12 bases, with 20 bases sitting between them. CDR1 MNHNS and CDR2 SASEGT come from the germline V gene. The CDR3 coding sequence is TGTGCCAGCAGTGAACCCAGGAACCTCCGTCGATGGCAGTTCTTC. Its translation is CASSEPRNLRRWQFF.

About this clonotype itself: A much larger clone lies one base from this, so it may be a read error. The V gene is TRBV7-9, the J gene TRBJ2-3; 14 bases are a match to TRBD2. Germline CDR1 is SEHNR and CDR2 is FQNEAQ (reference sequence). The CDR3 covers 16 residues. The CDR3 DNA reads as TGTGTCAGCAGCGACGAGGGACTAGCGGGGGCAGATACGCAGTATTTT. Amino acids: CVSSDEGLAGADTQYF.

The chain couples TRBV9 to TRBJ2-2, with TRBD2 as a possible D gene (6 bases). The CDR3 consists of 16 residues. Germline V lookup: CDR1 SGDLS, CDR2 YYNGEE. V was trimmed by 4 bases and J by 6 bases, leaving 19 bases between them. CDR3 in amino acids: CASSPNDASVSGELFF. In DNA, the CDR3 is TGTGCCAGCAGCCCAAACGATGCTAGCGTCTCCGGGGAGCTGTTTTTT.

The rearrangement uses TRBV11-3 and TRBJ2-1; D unclear. CDR1 SGHNT and CDR2 YENEEA come from the germline V gene. The CDR3 totals 14 residues. Trimming removed 0 bases from V and 5 bases from J, with 8 bases in between. CDR3 coding DNA: TGTGCCAGCAGCTTAGACGCCGGAAACAATGAGCAGTTCTTC. It is translated as CASSLDAGNNEQFF.

The chain employs TRBV7-9 and TRBJ1-5, with 8 positions matching TRBD1. V dropped 5 bases and J dropped 3; count of bases not matched to a gene: 9. Germline V gene data show CDR1 as SEHNR and CDR2 as FQNEAQ (reference sequence). The length of the CDR3 is 16 residues. In DNA form, the CDR3 reads TGTGCCAGCAGCACCGGGACAGGTCGCCTCAATCAGCCCCAGCATTTT. This encodes CASSTGTGRLNQPQHF.